Shown below are 24 T cell receptor beta chains from a single sample sequenced in a study of Ad26.COV2.S vaccination and SARS-CoV-2 variants. Treatment noted: 19 received Ad26.COV2.S at low or high dose, single or two shots; roughly five received placebo; per-sample allocation not given. Day 63 after the first injection of vaccine or placebo was the sampling time. Sequencing was performed with immunoSEQ multiplex PCR; in TCRdb, only in-frame clones are kept and a portion is missing. The sample holds around 300,000 clones, 86% seen once. Sequencing was performed on peripheral blood, taken in a trial of Ad26.COV2.S vaccine versus placebo. These receptors came from a person aged 18 to 65 who received the Ad26.COV2.S COVID-19 vaccine or a placebo.

Comment on this clone: The sample contains more than one DNA sequence encoding this CDR3. The chain has TRBV18 and TRBJ1-2; D unresolved. With 3 bases removed from V and 5 bases from J, the gap between germline ends came to 10 bases. This CDR3 region has 13 residues. Germline V gene sequence: CDR1 KGHSH, CDR2 LQKENI. The CDR3 DNA reads as TGTGCCAGCTCACCCGACGGACGTTATGGCTACACCTTC. Its translation is CASSPDGRYGYTF.

This clone came up a few times. This sequence joins TRBV9 and TRBJ2-5, with a weak D call TRBD2 (5 bases). V lost 3 bases, J lost 5 bases, and 17 bases lay in between. Germline CDR1 reads SGDLS; CDR2 reads YYNGEE. The length of the CDR3 is 15 residues. The CDR3 loop reads CASSDPGESPETQYF. In nucleotides, the CDR3 is TGTGCCAGCAGCGACCCCGGGGAGAGTCCGGAGACCCAGTACTTC.

The rearrangement uses TRBV19 and TRBJ2-1; D perhaps matches TRBD2 (5 bases). The CDR3 is 13 residues long. V shed 6 bases and J shed 6 bases, with 12 bases lying between them. Per germline, CDR1 LNHDA and CDR2 SQIVND (reference sequence). CDR3 protein: CASRLREGNEQFF. CDR3 DNA: TGTGCCAGTAGACTCCGGGAAGGCAATGAGCAGTTCTTC.

J is TRBJ2-3 and V is TRBV2, with a tentative D call TRBD1 (5 bases). The germline CDR1 and CDR2 sequences are SNHLY and FYNNEI. The CDR3 consists of 15 residues. Trimming took off 2 bases at V and 0 bases at J, with 9 bases between the two ends. This CDR3 reads CASSEQGTSTDTQYF. The CDR3 DNA reads as TGTGCCAGCAGTGAACAGGGTACTAGCACAGATACGCAGTATTTT.

This sequence joins TRBV6-5 and TRBJ2-7; D remains ambiguous. Germline-derived CDR1 and CDR2 are MNHEY and SVGAGI. CDR3 length equals 13 residues. V lost 10 bases to trimming and J lost 1 base, with 14 bases between them. The CDR3 DNA reads TGTGCCACCGCAAAGGGAAGTTCCTACGAGCAGTACTTC. Protein product: CATAKGSSYEQYF.

The genes are TRBV5-5 and TRBJ1-1; 10 bases match TRBD1. Trimming at V came to 4 bases and at J to 4 bases, leaving 10 bases not matched to a gene. Per germline, CDR1 SGHKS and CDR2 YYEKEE (reference sequence). This CDR3 is built from 16 residues. CDR3 sequence (DNA): TGTGCCAGCAGCCCCCTCCACGGACAGGGGGGCACTGAAGCTTTCTTT. Translating gives CASSPLHGQGGTEAFF. Variable domain in full (rest from reference TRBV5-5 and TRBJ1-1): DAGVTQSPTHLIKTRGQQVTLRCSPISGHKSVSWYQQVLGQGPQFIFQYYEKEERGRGNFPDRFSARQFPNYSSELNVNALLLGDSALYLCASSPLHGQGGTEAFFGQGTRLTVV.

The V and J genes are TRBV5-1 and TRBJ2-2; weak D call: TRBD1 (5 bases). Germline CDR1 and CDR2: SGHRS and YFSETQ. CDR3 size: 14 residues. Trimming cost V 2 bases and J 2 bases, with 7 bases left between them. The CDR3 here is CASSFTGNTGELFF. CDR3 in DNA: TGCGCCAGCAGCTTTACAGGAAACACCGGGGAGCTGTTTTTT.

Comment on this clone: The junction shows a germline mismatch at one end, possibly a read error. The V and J genes are TRBV4-1 and TRBJ2-4, with D maybe TRBD2 (6 bases). CDR1 is MGHRA and CDR2 is YSYEKL in the germline V gene. The CDR3 sequence is 16 residues long. CDR3 coding DNA: TGCGCCAGTAGCCCTCCAGGGCGGGGAAGAGGGAACATTCAGTACTTC. Translating gives CASSPPGRGRGNIQYF.

This rearrangement joins TRBV6-2 or TRBV6-3 to TRBJ2-3; 9 nucleotides match TRBD1. Trimming cost V 4 bases and J 2 bases; bases outside gene matches: 1. This CDR3 spans 14 amino acids. Germline CDR1 and CDR2: MNHEY and SVGEGT. The CDR3 nucleotides read TGTGCCAGCAGTTGGACAGGGGTCACAGATACGCAGTATTTT. Its protein is CASSWTGVTDTQYF.

This clone was seen a single time. This chain uses TRBV28 with TRBJ1-5; D call uncertain. V was shortened by 2 bases and J by 4 bases, with 9 bases between the two germline ends. The length of the CDR3 is 14 residues. Germline CDR1 reads MDHEN; CDR2 reads SYDVKM. Written as DNA, the CDR3 is TGTGCCAGCAGTTTACGGGCCGGTAATCAGCCCCAGCATTTT. This encodes CASSLRAGNQPQHF.

CDR3 sequence: CASSHQYEQYF. CDR3 DNA: TGTGCCAGCAGTCACCAATACGAGCAGTACTTC. This rearrangement joins TRBV28 to TRBJ2-7, with no clear D. Trimming cost V 5 bases and J 4 bases, with 6 bases left between them. Germline lookup yields CDR1 MDHEN and CDR2 SYDVKM. CDR3 size: 11 residues. The full variable domain, rest sourced from reference TRBV28 and TRBJ2-7, is DVKVTQSSRYLVKRTGEKVFLECVQDMDHENMFWYRQDPGLGLRLIYFSYDVKMKEKGDIPEGYSVSREKKERFSLILESASTNQTSMYLCASSHQYEQYFGPGTRLTVT.

This clone was counted a few times. Within the sample, other DNA sequences also encode this same CDR3. The chain combines TRBV4-2 with TRBJ2-1; possible D gene TRBD2, 6 bases. V was shortened by 1 base and J by 9 bases, with 13 bases between the two germline ends. Germline V CDR1 and CDR2: LGHNA, YNFKEQ. The CDR3 consists of 14 residues. CDR3 in amino acids: CASSQVRGSGEQFF. In DNA, the CDR3 is TGTGCCAGCAGCCAAGTTCGGGGTAGCGGTGAGCAGTTCTTC.

The chain carries TRBV6-5 and TRBJ1-2, with no clear D. The germline V gene has CDR1 MNHEY and CDR2 SVGAGI. There are 15 residues in the CDR3. V lost 8 bases and J 3 bases, leaving 19 bases between the germline ends. CDR3 sequence (DNA): TGTGCCAGCCTTGAGAAGACCGCCTCGGACTATGGCTACACCTTC. It is translated as CASLEKTASDYGYTF.

V usage is TRBV11-2 and J usage is TRBJ2-1; D gene uncertain. The CDR3 sequence is 17 residues long. Germline-derived CDR1 and CDR2 are SGHAT and FQNNGV. V was cut by 0 bases and J by 3 bases, with 15 bases left in between. CDR3 sequence: CASSLESAELGYNEQFF. The CDR3 DNA sequence: TGTGCCAGCAGCTTAGAGTCGGCGGAGTTGGGCTACAATGAGCAGTTCTTC.

The V call is TRBV7-2, the J call TRBJ2-7; D is undetermined. This CDR3 contains 13 residues. V was shortened by 3 bases and J by 6 bases, with 12 bases between the two germline ends. Germline V lookup: CDR1 SGHTA, CDR2 FQGNSA. Written as DNA, the CDR3 is TGTGCCAGCAGCTTTGGGGTAGGGCGCGAGCAGTACTTC. It yields the protein CASSFGVGREQYF.

This sequence joins TRBV4-1 and TRBJ1-3, with a tentative D call TRBD1 (6 bases). The CDR3 contains 15 residues. Germline V gene data show CDR1 as MGHRA and CDR2 as YSYEKL. Trimming cost V 2 bases and J 0 bases, with 8 bases left between them. DNA for the CDR3: TGCGCCAGCAGCCAACCGGACAGCTCTGGAAACACCATATATTTT. As protein: CASSQPDSSGNTIYF.

The chain employs TRBV7-8 and TRBJ2-3, with D perhaps TRBD1 or TRBD2 (5 bases each). Trimming stripped 3 bases from V and 2 bases from J, with 18 bases between. CDR3 length: 17 residues. From germline, CDR1 is SGHVS and CDR2 FQNEAQ. The CDR3 spells CASSFLPGTDTTDTQYF. The DNA of the CDR3 is TGTGCCAGCAGCTTCTTACCCGGGACGGATACCACAGATACGCAGTATTTT. Full variable domain (missing parts from reference TRBV7-8 and TRBJ2-3): GAGVSQSPRYKVAKRGQDVALRCDPISGHVSLFWYQQALGQGPEFLTYFQNEAQLDKSGLPSDRFFAERPEGSVSTLKIQRTQQEDSAVYLCASSFLPGTDTTDTQYFGPGTRLTVL.

The chain is built from TRBV4-1 and TRBJ2-7; a possible D gene is TRBD1 (6 bases). The germline V gene has CDR1 MGHRA and CDR2 YSYEKL. The CDR3 covers 17 residues. The V and J ends lost 3 bases and 1 base respectively, with 19 bases between them. In nucleotides, the CDR3 is TGCGCCAGCAGCCAGTTTGCGGACAGACCCAAATCCTACGAGCAGTACTTC. Protein: CASSQFADRPKSYEQYF.

A single count supports this clone. V is TRBV28 and J is TRBJ2-4; D is possibly TRBD1 (5 bases). Trimming pared 7 bases from V and 7 bases from J, leaving 14 bases between. The length of the CDR3 is 13 residues. Looked up from germline, CDR1 is MDHEN and CDR2 is SYDVKM. This CDR3 is CASTAGAGNIQYF. The CDR3 DNA reads as TGTGCCAGCACCGCAGGAGCAGGGAACATTCAGTACTTC. The full variable domain, its missing parts supplied by reference TRBV28 and TRBJ2-4, is DVKVTQSSRYLVKRTGEKVFLECVQDMDHENMFWYRQDPGLGLRLIYFSYDVKMKEKGDIPEGYSVSREKKERFSLILESASTNQTSMYLCASTAGAGNIQYFGAGTRLSVL.

There are a few counts of this clone. The chain links TRBV5-1 to TRBJ2-7; the D gene is possibly TRBD1 (6 bases). V shed 2 bases and J shed 2 bases, with 17 bases lying between them. Germline values: CDR1 SGHRS, CDR2 YFSETQ. The CDR3 length is 16 residues. The CDR3 protein is CASSLGTGTITYEQYF. DNA of the CDR3: TGCGCCAGCAGCTTAGGTACAGGGACGATCACCTACGAGCAGTACTTC.

This chain uses TRBV14 with TRBJ2-2; no clear D. V lost 1 base and J 7 bases, leaving 10 bases between the germline ends. CDR1 and CDR2 from the germline V gene are SGHDN and FVKESK. The CDR3 is 14 residues long. The CDR3 reads CASSQVRSIGELFF. The CDR3 DNA follows: TGTGCCAGCAGCCAAGTGCGATCGATCGGGGAGCTGTTTTTT.

The chain joins TRBV6-2 or TRBV6-3 to TRBJ2-6, with D perhaps TRBD1 or TRBD2 (5 bases each). Germline V gene sequence: CDR1 MNHEY, CDR2 SVGEGT. This CDR3 is 18 amino acids long. The V end was cut by 2 bases, the J end by 0 bases, with 14 bases between. CDR3 nucleotide sequence: TGTGCCAGCAGTTACGGGGGAGTGGGCCGCTCTGGGGCCAACGTCCTGACTTTC. This translates into CASSYGGVGRSGANVLTF.

The V and J genes are TRBV5-4 and TRBJ2-2, with TRBD1 matching over 8 bases. V shed 3 bases, J shed 4 bases, and the junction held 5 bases outside the gene matches. The CDR3 has 15 amino acids. From germline, CDR1 is SGHNT and CDR2 YYREEE (reference sequence). This CDR3 reads CASSSGQVFTGELFF. The DNA for the CDR3 is TGTGCCAGCAGCTCGGGACAGGTGTTCACCGGGGAGCTGTTTTTT.

This clone was detected once. The chain is built from TRBV10-3 and TRBJ1-2, with D possibly TRBD1 on 5 matching bases. There are 14 residues in the CDR3. The ends were cut back, 2 bases at V and 5 bases at J, with 12 bases in the middle. Germline CDR1 ENHRY, CDR2 SYGVKD. The CDR3 region has the DNA TGTGCCATCAGTGAGGGGGACGAGACATATGGCTACACCTTC. Amino acids: CAISEGDETYGYTF.